What follows describes a single TCR beta chain. This clonotype was seen at least ten times. Its antigen is not yet known. One base away there is no much larger clone; base qualities are not given. The time point label corresponds to: sample taken at primary tumor resection. TCR sequencing used whole RNA extracted from tumor and nontumor lung tissue, or from cryopreserved PBMC samples, without cell sorting. Samples were obtained from approximately 70 patients with early-stage, untreated non-small cell lung cancer from the lung TRACERx cohort. Patients were selected for TCR sequencing only if sufficient RNA was available from at least two tumor regions. The sample originates from a study of spatial heterogeneity in lung cancer (dated by TCRdb to about 2019). For context, the study as a whole: Beta-chain transcripts were consistently detected in greater numbers than alpha-chain transcripts, which likely reflects a higher abundance of beta-chain transcripts. Both alpha and beta chains were TCR-sequenced in samples taken at surgery, namely 220 tumor regions, 62 to 70 matched nontumor lung samples and 55 to 60 PBMC samples. In non-small cell lung cancer, the study made a quantitative comparison of TCR alpha and beta repertoires among multiple tumor regions, matched nontumor lung and blood. In the raw uncorrected reads, each unique combination of TCR and UMI appeared on average more than ten times. Nonsynonymous mutation counts, determined by whole-exome sequencing of tumor tissue, were related to features of the TCR repertoire.

The germline V gene provides CDR1 SGHRS and CDR2 YFSETQ. The trim is 1 base for V and 0 bases for J, with a gap of 13 bases between the germline ends. The CDR3 starts with the cysteine, ends with the phenylalanine, and has 16 residues. CDR3 DNA is the only sequence kept; it has 48 bases, read in frame from the first base. Overall study outcomes, separate from this receptor: Additional single-cell paired TCR alpha and beta sequencing was considered necessary to confirm, at a functional level, the hypothesis that regional TCRs recognize regional mutations. Ubiquitous expanded tumor TCRs were detected in blood more often at tumor resection than at routine follow-up.

The library relied on 5' RACE. Reads for this sample came from a NextSeq 500. To allow correction of PCR and sequencing errors, the TCR library protocol tagged every TCR cDNA molecule with a unique molecular identifier. The paper's processing steps were these. TCR identification, UMI-based error correction and CDR3 extraction were performed with Decombinator tools. TCRs above a frequency of 2 per 1,000, corresponding to the top 1% of the tumor frequency distribution, were defined as expanded. Renyi diversity was calculated using the R vegan package after each repertoire was subsampled 100 times to 5,000 TCRs. CDR3 similarity networks were built from amino acid triplet string-kernel similarity, connecting CDR3s with pairwise similarity above 0.82. TCRdb passed the public sequencing reads through fastp at Q25 and MiXCR, retaining productive beta sequences. When rows share a CDR3 protein, they turn into one entry using the most common DNA and genes. Clone size and V and J calls follow TCRdb, not the original study. Counted in this sample were about 36,000 distinct CDR3 sequences; around 5% of them appeared once. Around 30% of the sample is in the top ten clones.

The sample in question was PBMCs, obtained at surgery. This clonotype originated in a female donor with early-stage non-small cell lung cancer. The sequence joins TRBV5-1 to TRBJ1-1, with the D gene not confidently named. The CDR3 region has the sequence CASSLNGSPLNTEAFF. The nucleotide sequence is given as TGCGCCAGCAGCTTGAACGGCAGCCCATTGAACACTGAAGCTTTCTTT.